This is a list of T cell receptor beta chains from one sample in a study of spatial heterogeneity in lung cancer. TCRdb called the 5' RACE reads again in MiXCR, with one record for every CDR3 protein. The sample carries 55,000 to 75,000 distinct CDR3 sequences, 7% to 10% recorded once. Sequences were derived from PBMCs, sampled at surgery. These receptors were taken from a female donor with early-stage non-small cell lung cancer. Each CDR3 is given with its conserved first and last residue. D genes are given only for firm matches. Only some rows state a clone size, as once, few, many or a class for expanded clones.

V gene: TRBV16
J gene: TRBJ1-1
D gene: .
clone size: few
CDR3 DNA: TGTGCCAGCAGCCAACAATCAGGGGCGGGCACTGAAGCTTTCTTT
CDR3 protein: CASSQQSGAGTEAFF

V gene: TRBV20-1
J gene: TRBJ1-6
D gene: TRBD1
clone size: .
CDR3 DNA: TGCAGTGTTAGGAGGACAGGCTATAATTCACCCCTCCACTTT
CDR3 protein: CSVRRTGYNSPLHF

V gene: TRBV24-1
J gene: TRBJ1-1
D gene: TRBD1
clone size: many
CDR3 DNA: TGTGCCACCAGTGCCGGGACAGACCGTGAAGCTTTCTTT
CDR3 protein: CATSAGTDREAFF

V gene: TRBV6-1
J gene: TRBJ1-1
D gene: TRBD1
clone size: many
CDR3 DNA: TGTGCCAGCAGTGGGACAGGGGTGGAAGCTTTCTTT
CDR3 protein: CASSGTGVEAFF

V gene: TRBV6-5
J gene: TRBJ1-2
D gene: .
clone size: medium-sized
CDR3 DNA: TGTGCCAGCAGTTACCTGCCAGGGACCCACTATGGCTACACCTTC
CDR3 protein: CASSYLPGTHYGYTF

V gene: TRBV13
J gene: TRBJ2-3
D gene: .
clone size: few
CDR3 DNA: TGTGCCAGCAGCCGACTAGAGGTAGATACGCAGTATTTT
CDR3 protein: CASSRLEVDTQYF

V gene: TRBV28
J gene: TRBJ2-7
D gene: .
clone size: many
CDR3 DNA: TGTGCCAGCACCCAGCCGGGGGCCCACGAGCAGTACTTC
CDR3 protein: CASTQPGAHEQYF

V gene: TRBV3-1
J gene: TRBJ1-1
D gene: .
clone size: .
CDR3 DNA: TGTGCCAGCAGCCAAGGGGATCAGGGGAAAGCTTTCTTT
CDR3 protein: CASSQGDQGKAFF

V gene: TRBV7-8
J gene: TRBJ2-5
D gene: .
clone size: .
CDR3 DNA: TGTGCCAGCAGCTATACAGGCCCCCAAGAGACCCAGTACTTC
CDR3 protein: CASSYTGPQETQYF

V gene: TRBV5-1
J gene: TRBJ2-1
D gene: .
clone size: many
CDR3 DNA: TGCGCCAGCAGCTTGGAGGAGGTCAATGAGCAGTTCTTC
CDR3 protein: CASSLEEVNEQFF

V gene: TRBV29-1
J gene: TRBJ2-1
D gene: TRBD2
clone size: few
CDR3 DNA: TGCAGCGTTGAAGGGGGGACTAGCGGGAGGTATAATGAGCAGTTCTTC
CDR3 protein: CSVEGGTSGRYNEQFF

V gene: TRBV13
J gene: TRBJ1-1
D gene: .
clone size: medium-sized
CDR3 DNA: TGTGCCAGCAGCCCCGGGGGAACTGAAGCTTTCTTT
CDR3 protein: CASSPGGTEAFF

V gene: TRBV29-1
J gene: TRBJ1-2
D gene: .
clone size: many
CDR3 DNA: TGCAGCGCCGGAGGAGACAGGCCCTTC
CDR3 protein: CSAGGDRPF

V gene: TRBV7-2
J gene: TRBJ2-3
D gene: .
clone size: many
CDR3 DNA: TGTGCCAGCAGCTCCTCCAGTGGAACCAGCACAGATACGCAGTATTTT
CDR3 protein: CASSSSSGTSTDTQYF

V gene: TRBV3-1
J gene: TRBJ2-3
D gene: .
clone size: .
CDR3 DNA: TGTGCCAGCAGCCATGCTACTCTACAGGATACGCAGTATTTT
CDR3 protein: CASSHATLQDTQYF

V gene: TRBV9
J gene: TRBJ2-7
D gene: .
clone size: many
CDR3 DNA: TGTGCCAGCAGCCCGAGGCATGACTCCTACGAGCAGTACTTC
CDR3 protein: CASSPRHDSYEQYF

V gene: TRBV10-1
J gene: TRBJ2-1
D gene: TRBD2
clone size: many
CDR3 DNA: TGCGCCAGCAGTGCCACGGCGGGAGGCTACAATGAGCAGTTCTTC
CDR3 protein: CASSATAGGYNEQFF

V gene: TRBV4-1
J gene: TRBJ2-5
D gene: TRBD2
clone size: many
CDR3 DNA: TGCGCCAGCAGACCCGGGACTAGCGGCCAAGAGACCCAGTACTTC
CDR3 protein: CASRPGTSGQETQYF

V gene: TRBV10-3
J gene: TRBJ1-4
D gene: .
clone size: few
CDR3 DNA: TGTGCCATCAGTGGAGTCCAGGAAGAAAAACTGTTTTTT
CDR3 protein: CAISGVQEEKLFF

V gene: TRBV6-6
J gene: TRBJ2-4
D gene: .
clone size: many
CDR3 DNA: TGTGCCAGCAGTAGGGAGGGGGGCGCAGGCAAAAACATTCAGTACTTC
CDR3 protein: CASSREGGAGKNIQYF

V gene: TRBV12-5
J gene: TRBJ1-1
D gene: TRBD1
clone size: few
CDR3 DNA: TGTGCTAGTGGGCGGGATGACAGGGAGAACACTGAAGCTTTCTTT
CDR3 protein: CASGRDDRENTEAFF

V gene: TRBV3-1
J gene: TRBJ2-3
D gene: TRBD2
clone size: .
CDR3 DNA: TGTGCCAGCAGCCAAGCGGGAGGGTCGGGGGATACGCAGTATTTT
CDR3 protein: CASSQAGGSGDTQYF